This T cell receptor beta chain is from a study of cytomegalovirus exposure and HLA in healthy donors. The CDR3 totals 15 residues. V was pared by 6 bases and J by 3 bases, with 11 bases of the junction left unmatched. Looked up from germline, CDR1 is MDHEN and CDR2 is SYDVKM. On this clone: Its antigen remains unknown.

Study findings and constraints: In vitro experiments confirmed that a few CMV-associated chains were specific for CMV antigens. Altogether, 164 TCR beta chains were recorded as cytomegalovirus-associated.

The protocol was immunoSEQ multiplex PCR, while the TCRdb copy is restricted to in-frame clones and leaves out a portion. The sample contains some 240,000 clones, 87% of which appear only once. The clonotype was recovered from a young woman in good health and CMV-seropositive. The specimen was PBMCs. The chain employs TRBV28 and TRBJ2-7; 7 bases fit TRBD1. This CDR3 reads CASSPPGGDIYEQYF. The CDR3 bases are TGTGCCAGCAGCCCCCCAGGGGGTGATATCTACGAGCAGTACTTC. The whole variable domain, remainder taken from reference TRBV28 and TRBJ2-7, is DVKVTQSSRYLVKRTGEKVFLECVQDMDHENMFWYRQDPGLGLRLIYFSYDVKMKEKGDIPEGYSVSREKKERFSLILESASTNQTSMYLCASSPPGGDIYEQYFGPGTRLTVT.